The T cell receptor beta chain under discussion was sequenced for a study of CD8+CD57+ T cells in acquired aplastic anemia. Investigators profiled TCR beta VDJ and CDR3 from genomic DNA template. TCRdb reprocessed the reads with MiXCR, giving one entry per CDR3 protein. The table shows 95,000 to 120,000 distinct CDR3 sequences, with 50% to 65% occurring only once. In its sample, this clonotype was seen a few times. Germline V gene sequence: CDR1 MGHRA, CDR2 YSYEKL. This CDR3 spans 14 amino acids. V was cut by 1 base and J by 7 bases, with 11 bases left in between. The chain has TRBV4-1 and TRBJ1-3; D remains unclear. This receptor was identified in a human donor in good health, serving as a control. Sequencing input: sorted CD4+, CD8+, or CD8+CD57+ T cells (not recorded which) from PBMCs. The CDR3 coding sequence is TGCGCCAGCAGCCAAGCGGGCGGCTCCAACACCATATATTTT. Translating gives CASSQAGGSNTIYF.